This T cell receptor beta chain derives from a study of CD8+CD57+ T cells in acquired aplastic anemia. Profiling that covered TCR beta VDJ and CDR3 relied on genomic DNA as its template. Via MiXCR, TCRdb re-called the reads, giving one row per CDR3 protein. The sample consists of fewer than 200,000 distinct CDR3 sequences, 50% to 75% of them appearing once. The V gene lost 2 bases and the J gene lost 4 bases, with 10 bases spanning the gap. This CDR3 has 14 residues. Germline V gene sequence: CDR1 SGDLS, CDR2 YYNGEE. This sequence joins TRBV9 and TRBJ2-1, with D unclear. The sample consisted of sorted CD4+, CD8+, or CD8+CD57+ T cells (not recorded which) from PBMCs. The TCR was taken from a human donor in good health. The CDR3 region is CASSVEDRYNEQFF. The CDR3 coding sequence is TGTGCCAGCAGCGTCGAAGACCGTTACAATGAGCAGTTCTTC. Based on the CDR3 plus reference TRBV9 and TRBJ2-1, the full variable domain is DSGVTQTPKHLITATGQRVTLRCSPRSGDLSVYWYQQSLDQGLQFLIQYYNGEERAKGNILERFSAQQFPDLHSELNLSSLELGDSALYFCASSVEDRYNEQFFGPGTRLTVL.